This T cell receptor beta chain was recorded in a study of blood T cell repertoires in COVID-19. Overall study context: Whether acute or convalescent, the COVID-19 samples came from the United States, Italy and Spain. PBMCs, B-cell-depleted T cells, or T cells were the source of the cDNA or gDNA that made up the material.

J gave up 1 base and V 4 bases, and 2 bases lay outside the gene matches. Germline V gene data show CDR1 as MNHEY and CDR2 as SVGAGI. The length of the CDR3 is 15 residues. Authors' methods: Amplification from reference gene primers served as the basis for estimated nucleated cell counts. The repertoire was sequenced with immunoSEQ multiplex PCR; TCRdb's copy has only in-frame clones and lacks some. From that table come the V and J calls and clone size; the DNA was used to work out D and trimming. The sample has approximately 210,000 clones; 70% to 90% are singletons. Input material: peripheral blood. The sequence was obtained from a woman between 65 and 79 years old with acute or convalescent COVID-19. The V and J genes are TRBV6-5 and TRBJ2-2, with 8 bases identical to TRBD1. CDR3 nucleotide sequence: TGTGCCAGCAGTTCGGACAGGGTGAACACCGGGGAGCTGTTTTTT. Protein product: CASSSDRVNTGELFF.